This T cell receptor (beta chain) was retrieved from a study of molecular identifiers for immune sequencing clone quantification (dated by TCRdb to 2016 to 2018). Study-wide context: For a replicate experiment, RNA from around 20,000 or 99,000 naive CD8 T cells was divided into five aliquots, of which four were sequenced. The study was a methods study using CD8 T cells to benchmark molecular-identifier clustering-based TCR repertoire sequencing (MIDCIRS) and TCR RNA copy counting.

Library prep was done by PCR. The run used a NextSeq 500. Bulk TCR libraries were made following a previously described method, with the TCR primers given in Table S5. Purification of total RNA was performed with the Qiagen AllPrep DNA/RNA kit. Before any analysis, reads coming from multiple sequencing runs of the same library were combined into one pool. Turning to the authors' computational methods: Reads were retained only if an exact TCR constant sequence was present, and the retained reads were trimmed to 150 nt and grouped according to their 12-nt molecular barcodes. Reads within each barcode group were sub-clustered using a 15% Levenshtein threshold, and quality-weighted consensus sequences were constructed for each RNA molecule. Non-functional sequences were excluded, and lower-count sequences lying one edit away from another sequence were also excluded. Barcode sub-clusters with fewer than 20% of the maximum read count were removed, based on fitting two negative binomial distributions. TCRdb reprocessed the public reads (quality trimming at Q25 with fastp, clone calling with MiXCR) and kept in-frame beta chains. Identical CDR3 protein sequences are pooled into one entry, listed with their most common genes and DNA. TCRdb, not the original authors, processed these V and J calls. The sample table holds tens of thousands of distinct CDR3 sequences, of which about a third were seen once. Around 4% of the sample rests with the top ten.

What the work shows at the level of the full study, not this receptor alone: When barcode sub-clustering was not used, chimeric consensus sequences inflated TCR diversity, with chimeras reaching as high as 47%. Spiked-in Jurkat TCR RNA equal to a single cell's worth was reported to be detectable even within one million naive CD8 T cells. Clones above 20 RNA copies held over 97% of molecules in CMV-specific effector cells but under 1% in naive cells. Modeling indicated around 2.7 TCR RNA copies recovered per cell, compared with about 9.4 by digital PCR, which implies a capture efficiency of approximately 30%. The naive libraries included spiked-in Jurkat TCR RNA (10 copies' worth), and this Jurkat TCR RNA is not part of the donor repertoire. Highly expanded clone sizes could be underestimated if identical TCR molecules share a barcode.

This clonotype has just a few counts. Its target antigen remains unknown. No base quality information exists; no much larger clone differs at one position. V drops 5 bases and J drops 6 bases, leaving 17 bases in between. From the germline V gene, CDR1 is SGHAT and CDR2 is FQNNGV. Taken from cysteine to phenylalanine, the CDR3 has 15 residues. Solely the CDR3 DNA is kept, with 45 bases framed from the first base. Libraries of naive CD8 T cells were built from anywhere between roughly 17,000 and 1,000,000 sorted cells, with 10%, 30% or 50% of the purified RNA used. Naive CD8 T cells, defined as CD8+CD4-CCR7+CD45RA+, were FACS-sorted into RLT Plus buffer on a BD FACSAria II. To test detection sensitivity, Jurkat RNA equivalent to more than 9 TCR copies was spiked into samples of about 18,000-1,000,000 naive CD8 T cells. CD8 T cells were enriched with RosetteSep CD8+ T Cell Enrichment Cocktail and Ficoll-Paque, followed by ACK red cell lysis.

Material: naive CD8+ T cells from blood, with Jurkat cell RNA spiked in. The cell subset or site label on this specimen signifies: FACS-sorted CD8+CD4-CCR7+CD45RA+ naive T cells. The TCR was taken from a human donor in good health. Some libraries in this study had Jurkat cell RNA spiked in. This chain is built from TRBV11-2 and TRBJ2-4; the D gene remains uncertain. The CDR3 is CASSAHLSRANIQYF. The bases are TGTGCCAGCAGCGCCCATCTCTCAAGGGCAAACATTCAGTACTTC.